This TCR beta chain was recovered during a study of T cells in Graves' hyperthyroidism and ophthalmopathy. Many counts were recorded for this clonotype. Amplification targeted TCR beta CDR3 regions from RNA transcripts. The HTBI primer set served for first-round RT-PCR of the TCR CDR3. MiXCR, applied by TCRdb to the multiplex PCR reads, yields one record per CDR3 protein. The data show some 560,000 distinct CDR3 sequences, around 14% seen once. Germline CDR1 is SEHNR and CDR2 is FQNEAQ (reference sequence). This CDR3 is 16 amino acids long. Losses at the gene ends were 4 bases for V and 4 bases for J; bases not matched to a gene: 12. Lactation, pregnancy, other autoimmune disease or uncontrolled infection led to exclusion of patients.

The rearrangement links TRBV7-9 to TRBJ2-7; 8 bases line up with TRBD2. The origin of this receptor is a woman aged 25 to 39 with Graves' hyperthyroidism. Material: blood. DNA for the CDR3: TGTGCCAGCAGCTACTCGGGAGGGGGGGTGCCGTACGAGCAGTACTTC. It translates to CASSYSGGGVPYEQYF.